The entry that follows covers one TCR beta chain sequence. Its antigen is undetermined. The CDR3 loop spans 12 amino acids. Germline-derived CDR1 and CDR2 are SGHAT and FQNNGV. The V end was cut by 2 bases, the J end by 7 bases, with 6 bases between. The data belong to a study of CD8 T cells in Susac syndrome. Study as a whole: At the time their blood was drawn, patients with Susac syndrome were either therapy-naive, on corticosteroids (with some of them also receiving intravenous immunoglobulin), or on intravenous immunoglobulin alone.

CD8+ and CD4+ T cells circulating in blood were sequenced for TCR beta. Random hexamers were used to reverse transcribe about 0.5 to 1 ug of RNA. TCRdb itself ran the immunoSEQ multiplex PCR reads through MiXCR, one entry per CDR3 protein. The table lists fewer than 90,000 distinct CDR3 sequences, under 95% of them singletons. General study results and limits: In Susac syndrome, CD8+ expansion was highest in TEMRA and active disease. In total CD8+ repertoires, about 16 Susac-specific public clones were found, and CD8+ TEMRA repertoires had 4 to 6.

This TCR came from a human donor with Susac syndrome. The V call is TRBV11-2, the J call TRBJ2-1; D is uncertain. Sequenced sample: CD8+ T cells from PBMCs. CDR3 in DNA: TGTGCCAGCAGCTTATTTTGGAATGAGCAGTTCTTC. It codes for CASSLFWNEQFF. Based on the CDR3 plus reference TRBV11-2 and TRBJ2-1, the full variable domain is EAGVAQSPRYKIIEKRQSVAFWCNPISGHATLYWYQQILGQGPKLLIQFQNNGVVDDSQLPKDRFSAERLKGVDSTLKIQPAKLEDSAVYLCASSLFWNEQFFGPGTRLTVL.